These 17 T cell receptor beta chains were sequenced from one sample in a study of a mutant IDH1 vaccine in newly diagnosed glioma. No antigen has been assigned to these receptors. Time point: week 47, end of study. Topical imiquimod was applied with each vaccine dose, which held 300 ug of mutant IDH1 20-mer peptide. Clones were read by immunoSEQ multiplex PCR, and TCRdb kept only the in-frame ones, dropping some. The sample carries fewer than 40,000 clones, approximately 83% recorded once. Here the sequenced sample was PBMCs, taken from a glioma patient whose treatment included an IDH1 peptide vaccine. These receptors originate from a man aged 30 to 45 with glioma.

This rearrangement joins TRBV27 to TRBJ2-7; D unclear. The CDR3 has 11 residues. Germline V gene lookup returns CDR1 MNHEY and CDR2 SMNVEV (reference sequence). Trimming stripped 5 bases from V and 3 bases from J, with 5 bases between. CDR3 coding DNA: TGTGCCAGCAGTCGTGGCTACGAGCAGTACTTC. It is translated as CASSRGYEQYF.

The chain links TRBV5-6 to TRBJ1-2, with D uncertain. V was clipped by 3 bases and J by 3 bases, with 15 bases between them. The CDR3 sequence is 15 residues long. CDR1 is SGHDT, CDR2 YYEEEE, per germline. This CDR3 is CASSSPPGWDYGYTF. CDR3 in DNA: TGTGCCAGCAGCTCCCCTCCAGGCTGGGACTATGGCTACACCTTC.

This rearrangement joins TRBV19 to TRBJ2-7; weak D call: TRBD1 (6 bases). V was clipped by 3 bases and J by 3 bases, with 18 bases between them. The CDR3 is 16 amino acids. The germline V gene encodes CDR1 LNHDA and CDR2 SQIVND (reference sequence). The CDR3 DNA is TGTGCCAGTAGTATCCCACCTGGGGCAGGGGTCTACGAGCAGTACTTC. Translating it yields CASSIPPGAGVYEQYF.

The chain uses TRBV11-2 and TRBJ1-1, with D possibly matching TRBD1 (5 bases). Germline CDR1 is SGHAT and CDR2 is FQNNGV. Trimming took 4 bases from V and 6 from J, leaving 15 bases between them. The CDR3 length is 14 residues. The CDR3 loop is CASSSAGGWAEAFF. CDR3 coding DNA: TGTGCCAGCAGCTCTGCCGGGGGTTGGGCTGAAGCTTTCTTT.

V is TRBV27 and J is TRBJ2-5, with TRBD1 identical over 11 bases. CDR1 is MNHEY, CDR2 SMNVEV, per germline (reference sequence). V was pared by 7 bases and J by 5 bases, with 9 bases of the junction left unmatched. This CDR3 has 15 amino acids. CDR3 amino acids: CASTKDRGRSETQYF. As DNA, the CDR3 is TGTGCCAGCACCAAGGACAGGGGGCGGTCGGAGACCCAGTACTTC.

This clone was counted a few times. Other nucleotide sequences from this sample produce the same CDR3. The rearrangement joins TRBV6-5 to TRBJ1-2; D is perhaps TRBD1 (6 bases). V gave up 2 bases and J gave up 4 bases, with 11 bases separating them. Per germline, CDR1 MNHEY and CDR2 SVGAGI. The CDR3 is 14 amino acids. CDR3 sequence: CASSYGGRGYGYTF. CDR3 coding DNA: TGTGCCAGCAGTTACGGGGGGCGCGGCTATGGCTACACCTTC.

CDR3 nucleotide sequence: TGCAGCGCCTTAGACAGGGCAGGAGAGACCCAGTACTTC. Translating gives CSALDRAGETQYF. The chain combines TRBV29-1 with TRBJ2-5; 7 nucleotides align to TRBD1. From germline, CDR1 is SQVTM and CDR2 ANQGSEA. CDR3 length equals 13 residues. V shed 7 bases, J shed 4 bases, and the junction held 9 bases outside the gene matches. The full variable domain, its missing parts supplied by reference TRBV29-1 and TRBJ2-5, is SAVISQKPSRDICQRGTSLTIQCQVDSQVTMMFWYRQQPGQSLTLIATANQGSEATYESGFVIDKFPISRPNLTFSTLTVSNMSPEDSSIYLCSALDRAGETQYFGPGTRLLVL.

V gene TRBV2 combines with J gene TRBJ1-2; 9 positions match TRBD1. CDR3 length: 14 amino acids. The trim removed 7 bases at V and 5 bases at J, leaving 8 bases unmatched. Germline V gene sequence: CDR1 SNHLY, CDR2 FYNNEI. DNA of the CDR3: TGTGCCAGCAAAAGACAGGGGGTTGGGTATGGCTACACCTTC. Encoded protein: CASKRQGVGYGYTF.

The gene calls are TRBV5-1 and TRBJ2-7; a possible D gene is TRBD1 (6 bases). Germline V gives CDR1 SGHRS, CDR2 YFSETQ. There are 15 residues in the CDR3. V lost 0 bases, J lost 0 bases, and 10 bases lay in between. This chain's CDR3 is CASSLGGTYSYEQYF. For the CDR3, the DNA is TGCGCCAGCAGCTTGGGAGGGACATACTCCTACGAGCAGTACTTC.

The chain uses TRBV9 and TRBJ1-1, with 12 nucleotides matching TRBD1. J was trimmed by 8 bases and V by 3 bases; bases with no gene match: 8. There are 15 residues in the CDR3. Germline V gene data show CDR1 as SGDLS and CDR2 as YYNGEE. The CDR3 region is CASSGGTGGRTEAFF. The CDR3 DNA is TGTGCCAGCAGCGGCGGGACAGGGGGCAGGACGGAAGCTTTCTTT. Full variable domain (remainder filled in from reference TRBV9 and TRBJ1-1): DSGVTQTPKHLITATGQRVTLRCSPRSGDLSVYWYQQSLDQGLQFLIQYYNGEERAKGNILERFSAQQFPDLHSELNLSSLELGDSALYFCASSGGTGGRTEAFFGQGTRLTVV.

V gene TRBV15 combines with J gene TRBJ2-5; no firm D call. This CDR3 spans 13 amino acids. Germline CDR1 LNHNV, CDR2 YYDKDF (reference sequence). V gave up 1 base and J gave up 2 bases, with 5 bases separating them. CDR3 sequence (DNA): TGTGCCACCAGCAGAGGAAAGCAAGAGACCCAGTACTTC. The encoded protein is CATSRGKQETQYF. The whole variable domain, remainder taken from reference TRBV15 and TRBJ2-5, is DAMVIQNPRYQVTQFGKPVTLSCSQTLNHNVMYWYQQKSSQAPKLLFHYYDKDFNNEADTPDNFQSRRPNTSFCFLDIRSPGLGDTAMYLCATSRGKQETQYFGPGTRLLVL.

CDR3 in amino acids: CASSYQASRGETQYF. CDR3 sequence (DNA): TGTGCCAGCAGTTACCAGGCCAGTAGGGGGGAGACCCAGTACTTC. The J gene is TRBJ2-5, the V gene TRBV6-5; tentatively, D is TRBD1 (6 bases). Germline values: CDR1 MNHEY, CDR2 SVGAGI. V lost 2 bases, J lost 5 bases, and 15 bases lay in between. CDR3 size: 15 residues.

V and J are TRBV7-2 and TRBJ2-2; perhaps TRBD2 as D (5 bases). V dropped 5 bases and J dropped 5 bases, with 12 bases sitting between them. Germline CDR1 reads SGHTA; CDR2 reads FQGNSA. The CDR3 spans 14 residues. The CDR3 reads CASSPGGGTGELFF. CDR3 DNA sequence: TGTGCCAGCAGCCCAGGAGGTGGAACCGGGGAGCTGTTTTTT.

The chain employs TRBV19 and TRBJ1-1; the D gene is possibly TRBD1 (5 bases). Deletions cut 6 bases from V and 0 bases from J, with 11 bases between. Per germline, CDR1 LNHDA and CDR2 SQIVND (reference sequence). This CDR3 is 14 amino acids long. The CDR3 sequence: CASSPGTVNTEAFF. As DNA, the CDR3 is TGTGCCAGTAGCCCAGGGACGGTGAACACTGAAGCTTTCTTT.

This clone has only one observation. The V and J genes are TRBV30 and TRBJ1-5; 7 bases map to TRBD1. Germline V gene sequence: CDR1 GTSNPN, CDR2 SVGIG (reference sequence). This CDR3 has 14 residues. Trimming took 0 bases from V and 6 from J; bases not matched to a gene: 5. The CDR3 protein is CAWSVRSGGQPQHF. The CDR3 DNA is TGTGCCTGGAGTGTACGGTCAGGGGGTCAGCCCCAGCATTTT.

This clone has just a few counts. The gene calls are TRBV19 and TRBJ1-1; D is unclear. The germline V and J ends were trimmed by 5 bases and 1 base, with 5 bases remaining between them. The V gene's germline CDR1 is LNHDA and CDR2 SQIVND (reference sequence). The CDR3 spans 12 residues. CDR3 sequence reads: CASSVGNTEAFF. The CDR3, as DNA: TGTGCCAGTAGTGTTGGGAACACTGAAGCTTTCTTT.

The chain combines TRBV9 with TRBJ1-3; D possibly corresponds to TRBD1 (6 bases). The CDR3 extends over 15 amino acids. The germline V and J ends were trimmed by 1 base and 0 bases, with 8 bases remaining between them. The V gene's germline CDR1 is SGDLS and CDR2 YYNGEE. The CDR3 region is CASSVTQGSGNTIYF. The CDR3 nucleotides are TGTGCCAGCAGCGTAACACAGGGCTCTGGAAACACCATATATTTT.